This is a list of T cell receptor beta chains from one sample in a study of blood T cell repertoires in COVID-19. Here immunoSEQ multiplex PCR was the method, and the copy in TCRdb shows in-frame clones only, minus some. The profile shows a few hundred thousand clones, approximately 86% of them singletons. The source material was peripheral blood. These receptors all stem from a man between 18 and 29 years old with active or convalescent COVID-19. The CDR3 runs from the conserved cysteine through the conserved F or W. D genes are given only for firm matches. Clone size is stated in some rows and not others, as once, few, many or a class when expanded.

CDR3 protein	CDR3 DNA	V gene	clone size	J gene	D gene
CASSWFSGASQTQYF	TGTGCCAGCAGTTGGTTTAGCGGGGCCAGTCAGACCCAGTACTTC	TRBV27	-	TRBJ2-5	TRBD2
CSVGAGAKMNTEAFF	TGCAGCGTCGGGGCAGGGGCGAAGATGAACACTGAAGCTTTCTTT	TRBV29-1	-	TRBJ1-1	-
CASSLGQGVGYGYTF	TGTGCCAGCAGCTTGGGTCAGGGTGTAGGGTATGGCTACACCTTC	TRBV5-6	-	TRBJ1-2	-
CASSFQDGGASYEQYF	TGTGCCAGCAGCTTTCAAGACGGGGGGGCAAGCTACGAGCAGTACTTC	TRBV7-2	-	TRBJ2-7	TRBD2
CASSPGQGSRNTIYF	TGTGCCAGCTCACCAGGTCAGGGGTCCAGAAACACCATATATTTT	TRBV18	once	TRBJ1-3	-
CATSDQGGASSYNEQFF	TGTGCCACCAGTGATCAAGGCGGGGCGAGCTCCTACAATGAGCAGTTCTTC	TRBV24-1	-	TRBJ2-1	-
CASSLGAGGIREQYF	TGTGCCAGCAGCTTGGGGGCAGGGGGTATCAGGGAGCAGTACTTC	TRBV5-6	-	TRBJ2-7	TRBD1
CASSLGGQTTRETQYF	TGTGCCAGCAGCTTAGGTGGACAGACTACCAGGGAGACCCAGTACTTC	TRBV7-2	-	TRBJ2-5	-
CASSQFSSGNTIYF	TGTGCCAGCAGCCAATTCAGCTCTGGAAACACCATATATTTT	TRBV3-1/TRBV3-2	-	TRBJ1-3	-
CATSDSGRDNEQFF	TGTGCCACCAGTGATTCGGGCAGGGACAATGAGCAGTTCTTC	TRBV24-1	-	TRBJ2-1	-
CASSLGLAGQETQYF	TGTGCCAGCAGCTTAGGACTAGCGGGCCAAGAGACCCAGTACTTC	TRBV11-2	-	TRBJ2-5	TRBD2
CASSLEGLMWFF	TGTGCCAGCAGCTTAGAGGGACTAATGTGGTTCTTC	TRBV7-2	few	TRBJ2-1	TRBD2
CASSFQGGGEKLFF	TGTGCCAGCAGCTTCCAGGGCGGTGGGGAAAAACTGTTTTTT	TRBV5-6	-	TRBJ1-4	-
CAITTDRVHGYTF	TGTGCCATCACTACAGATCGCGTCCACGGCTACACCTTC	TRBV10-3	-	TRBJ1-2	-
CASSPLAGTSNTKNIQYF	TGTGCCAGCAGCCCCCTAGCGGGGACCTCCAATACCAAAAACATTCAGTACTTC	TRBV7-9	-	TRBJ2-4	TRBD2
CASSREQHTEAFF	TGTGCCAGCAGTCGGGAACAGCACACTGAAGCTTTCTTT	TRBV6-5	-	TRBJ1-1	-
CASSYSGGAGGELFF	TGTGCCAGCAGCTATAGCGGGGGGGCCGGCGGGGAGCTGTTTTTT	TRBV3-1/TRBV3-2	-	TRBJ2-2	TRBD2
CASSQGTGGFYGYTF	TGCGCCAGCAGCCAAGGGACAGGGGGTTTCTATGGCTACACCTTC	TRBV4-3	-	TRBJ1-2	TRBD1
CSVEDRGQSHSGNTIYF	TGCAGCGTTGAAGACCGGGGACAGTCTCACTCTGGAAACACCATATATTTT	TRBV29-1	once	TRBJ1-3	TRBD1
CASRDEQRTEETQYF	TGTGCCAGCAGGGATGAACAACGGACAGAAGAGACCCAGTACTTC	TRBV6-4	-	TRBJ2-5	-
CAIGGGPSGNTIYF	TGTGCCATCGGGGGGGGCCCCTCTGGAAACACCATATATTTT	TRBV10-3	-	TRBJ1-3	-
CASSYQTGAPGGEAFF	TGTGCCAGCAGCTACCAGACAGGGGCCCCGGGCGGTGAAGCTTTCTTT	TRBV5-6	once	TRBJ1-1	TRBD1
CATRQGAFGGNEKLFF	TGTGCCACTCGACAGGGGGCGTTTGGTGGGAATGAAAAACTGTTTTTT	TRBV19	-	TRBJ1-4	TRBD1
CAISEQGTELGNTEAFF	TGTGCCATCAGTGAGCAGGGGACGGAGCTCGGGAACACTGAAGCTTTCTTT	TRBV10-3	-	TRBJ1-1	-
CASIARDRGWQETQYF	TGCGCCAGCATCGCCCGGGACAGGGGGTGGCAAGAGACCCAGTACTTC	TRBV10-2	-	TRBJ2-5	TRBD1
CATSDLLPGKGSGNTIYF	TGTGCCACCAGTGATTTGCTCCCGGGAAAAGGATCTGGAAACACCATATATTTT	TRBV24-1	-	TRBJ1-3	-
CASSESTRLGLNTGELFF	TGCGCCAGCAGTGAGTCGACGAGACTAGGACTAAACACCGGGGAGCTGTTTTTT	TRBV10-2	-	TRBJ2-2	-
CASSSKPTEAFF	TGTGCCAGCAGTTCAAAGCCCACTGAAGCTTTCTTT	TRBV27	-	TRBJ1-1	-
CASTHTGYRYEQYF	TGCGCCAGCACCCATACGGGGTACCGCTACGAGCAGTACTTC	TRBV5-1	-	TRBJ2-7	-
CSVEGWARQVGELFF	TGCAGCGTTGAAGGATGGGCCAGGCAAGTCGGGGAGCTGTTTTTT	TRBV29-1	many	TRBJ2-2	-
CASSIGQGGSSQHF	TGTGCCAGTAGTATAGGGCAGGGAGGTTCGTCCCAGCATTTT	TRBV19	-	TRBJ1-5	-
CASSGGRANTGELFF	TGTGCCAGCAGCGGCGGGCGCGCGAACACCGGGGAGCTGTTTTTT	TRBV6-5	-	TRBJ2-2	-
CASSYVNSNGYTF	TGTGCCAGCAGTTACGTCAACAGCAATGGCTACACCTTC	TRBV6-2/TRBV6-3	-	TRBJ1-2	-